Reported below is one T cell receptor beta chain. No antigen is known for it. Sequenced by immunoSEQ multiplex PCR; TCRdb stores in-frame clones only, minus some. The data contain tens of thousands of clones, about nine tenths of them singletons. The data are from a study of PD-1 blockade in classical Hodgkin lymphoma. Broader study findings: Why the repertoires differ is still unclear, perhaps disease activity or prior therapy. Reports described newly diagnosed patients as having lower baseline TCR diversity than healthy donors. CD4+ TCR diversity, unlike CD8+, climbed significantly by C4D1.

Relapse after autologous stem cell transplantation occurred in every patient, and brentuximab vedotin exposure varied. V was pared by 2 bases and J by 9 bases, with 8 bases of the junction left unmatched. CDR1 SGDLS and CDR2 YYNGEE come from the germline V gene. The CDR3 runs 14 residues. The chain employs TRBV9 and TRBJ2-1, with 7 bases matching TRBD2. This specimen was peripheral blood mononuclear cells (PBMCs), taken at baseline. The source is a human donor with classical Hodgkin lymphoma. CDR3 sequence (DNA): TGTGCCAGCAGCGTCTCAAGCGGGGTTGCTGAGCAGTTCTTC. Its protein is CASSVSSGVAEQFF.